This TCR beta chain derives from a study of blood T cell repertoires in COVID-19. Overall study context: From the United States, Italy and Spain came samples of acute and convalescent COVID-19. In each case, the material was cDNA or gDNA derived from T cells, B-cell-depleted T cells, or PBMCs.

CDR1 ENHRY and CDR2 SYGVKD come from the germline V gene. With 3 bases clipped from V and 4 bases from J, the junction kept 6 bases outside the gene matches. CDR3 length: 16 amino acids. Per the study methods: Reference gene primer amplification gave nucleated cell count estimates. Using immunoSEQ multiplex PCR, the repertoire was profiled, and TCRdb retains in-frame clones only, with some absent. Clone size and the V and J calls come from that table; the DNA yielded D and trimming. The table lists roughly 330,000 clones, more than 70% of them singletons, with approximately 6.5% in the top ten. The genes are TRBV10-3 and TRBJ2-2; TRBD1 matches at 9 bases. The material sequenced was peripheral blood. The TCR originated in a man aged 18 to 30 who had recovered from COVID-19. CDR3 region: CAISDQDRGGTGELFF. CDR3 sequence (DNA): TGTGCCATCAGTGACCAGGACAGGGGCGGCACCGGGGAGCTGTTTTTT.